Given below is one T cell receptor beta chain in context. Repertoires were generated with immunoSEQ multiplex PCR, while TCRdb's copy carries only in-frame clones and drops some. The sample carries a few hundred thousand clones, 85% to 90% recorded once. The entry originates in a study of blood T cell repertoires in COVID-19. The V end lost 3 bases, the J end lost 5 bases, and 8 bases lay between the germline ends. Germline CDR1 reads SGDLS; CDR2 reads YYNGEE. The CDR3 is 13 residues long. Sequencing was performed on peripheral blood. The chain couples TRBV9 to TRBJ1-4; D call uncertain. The sequence came from a man in his 60s with acute or convalescent COVID-19. The CDR3 DNA follows: TGTGCCAGCAGCGAATGGAGCAATGAAAAACTGTTTTTT. It codes for CASSEWSNEKLFF.